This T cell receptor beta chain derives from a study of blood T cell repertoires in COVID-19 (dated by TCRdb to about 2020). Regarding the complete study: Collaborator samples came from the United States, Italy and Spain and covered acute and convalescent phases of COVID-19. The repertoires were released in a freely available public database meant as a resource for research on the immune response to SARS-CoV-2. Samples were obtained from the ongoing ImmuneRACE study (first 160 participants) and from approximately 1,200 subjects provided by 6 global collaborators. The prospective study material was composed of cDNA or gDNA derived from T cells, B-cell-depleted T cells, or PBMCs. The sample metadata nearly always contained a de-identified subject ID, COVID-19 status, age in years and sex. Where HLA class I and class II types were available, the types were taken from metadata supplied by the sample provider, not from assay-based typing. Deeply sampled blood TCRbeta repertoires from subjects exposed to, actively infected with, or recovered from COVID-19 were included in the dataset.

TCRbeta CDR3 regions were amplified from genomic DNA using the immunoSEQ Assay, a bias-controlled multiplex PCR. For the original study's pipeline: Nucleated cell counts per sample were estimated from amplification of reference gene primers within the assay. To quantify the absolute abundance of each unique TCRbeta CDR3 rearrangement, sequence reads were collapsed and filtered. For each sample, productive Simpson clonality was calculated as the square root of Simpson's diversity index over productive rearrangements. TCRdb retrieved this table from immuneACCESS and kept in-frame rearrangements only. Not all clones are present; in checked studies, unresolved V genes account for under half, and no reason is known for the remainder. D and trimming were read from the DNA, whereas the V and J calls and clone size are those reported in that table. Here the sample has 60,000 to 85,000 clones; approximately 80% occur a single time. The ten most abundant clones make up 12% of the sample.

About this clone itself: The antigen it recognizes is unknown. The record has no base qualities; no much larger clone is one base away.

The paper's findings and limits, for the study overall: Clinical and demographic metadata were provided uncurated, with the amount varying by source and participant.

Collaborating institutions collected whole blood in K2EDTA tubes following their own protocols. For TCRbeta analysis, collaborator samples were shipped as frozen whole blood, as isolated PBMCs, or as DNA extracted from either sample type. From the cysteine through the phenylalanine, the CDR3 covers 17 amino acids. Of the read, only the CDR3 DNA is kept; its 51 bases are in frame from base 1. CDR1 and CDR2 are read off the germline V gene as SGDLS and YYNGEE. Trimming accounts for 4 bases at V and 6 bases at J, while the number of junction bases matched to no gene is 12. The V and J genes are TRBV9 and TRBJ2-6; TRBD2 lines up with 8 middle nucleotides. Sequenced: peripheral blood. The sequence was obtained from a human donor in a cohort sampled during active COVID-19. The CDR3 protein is CASSFGGVRFVANVLTF. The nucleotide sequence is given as TGTGCCAGCAGCTTCGGGGGGGTGCGGTTTGTGGCCAACGTCCTGACTTTC.